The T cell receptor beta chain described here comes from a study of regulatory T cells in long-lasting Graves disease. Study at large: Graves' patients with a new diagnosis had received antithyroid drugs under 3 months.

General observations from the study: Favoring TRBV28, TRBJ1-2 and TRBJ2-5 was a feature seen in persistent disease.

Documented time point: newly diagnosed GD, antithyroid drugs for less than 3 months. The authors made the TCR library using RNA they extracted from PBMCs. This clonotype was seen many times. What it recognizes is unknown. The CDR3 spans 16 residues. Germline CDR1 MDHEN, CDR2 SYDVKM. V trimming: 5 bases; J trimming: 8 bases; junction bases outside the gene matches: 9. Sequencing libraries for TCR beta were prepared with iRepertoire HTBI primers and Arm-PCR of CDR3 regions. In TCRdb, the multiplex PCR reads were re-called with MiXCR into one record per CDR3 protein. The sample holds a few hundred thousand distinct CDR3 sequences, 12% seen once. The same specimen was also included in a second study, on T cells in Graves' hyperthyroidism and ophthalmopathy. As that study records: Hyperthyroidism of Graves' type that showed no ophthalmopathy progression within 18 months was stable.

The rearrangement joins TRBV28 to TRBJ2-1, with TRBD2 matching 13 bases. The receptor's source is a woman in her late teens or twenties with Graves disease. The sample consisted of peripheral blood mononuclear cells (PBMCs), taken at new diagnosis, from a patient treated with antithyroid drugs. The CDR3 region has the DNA TGTGCCAGCAGTACCCCCGGGACTAGCGGGAAGTATGAGCAGTTCTTC. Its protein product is CASSTPGTSGKYEQFF. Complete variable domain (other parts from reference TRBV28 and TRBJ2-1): DVKVTQSSRYLVKRTGEKVFLECVQDMDHENMFWYRQDPGLGLRLIYFSYDVKMKEKGDIPEGYSVSREKKERFSLILESASTNQTSMYLCASSTPGTSGKYEQFFGPGTRLTVL.